What follows is one T cell receptor beta chain and its context. Its specificity is unknown. The sample has other DNA sequences that encode this CDR3 too. 13 Jbeta primers and 60 Vbeta primers were used for the PCR. Assay: immunoSEQ multiplex PCR; the TCRdb copy retains only in-frame clones and omits some. The sample yields about 110,000 clones, around 85% seen once. CDR1 SGDLS and CDR2 YYNGEE come from the germline V gene. V was shortened by 4 bases and J by 3 bases, with 10 bases between the two germline ends. CDR3 length: 14 residues. These data belong to a study of cytomegalovirus exposure and HLA in healthy donors. General study results and limits: Most of the CMV-associated TCR beta chains (in a later analysis) appeared to be HLA-restricted. In a later analysis, donors in an Asian-associated ancestry cluster reportedly had fewer N-insertions in productive TCRs than the cohort mean. CMV serostatus was the only immune exposure information that was available.

This chain links TRBV9 with TRBJ1-4, with D uncertain. Sample: PBMCs. This TCR was sampled from a man aged 55 to 70 in good health and CMV-seronegative. The DNA for the CDR3 is TGTGCCAGCAGCCTCCAGTGGTCTAATGAAAAACTGTTTTTT. It yields the protein CASSLQWSNEKLFF.